The 32 T cell receptor beta chains given below trace back to one sample, sequenced in a study of radiotherapy plus CTLA-4 blockade in lung cancer. Method: immunoSEQ multiplex PCR; TCRdb's copy keeps in-frame clones and lacks some. The sample consists of roughly 66,000 clones, over 75% of them appearing once. Sequenced material: peripheral blood, taken from a patient treated with radiotherapy plus ipilimumab. The origin of the receptors is a human donor with non-small cell lung cancer who had a partial response to radiotherapy plus ipilimumab.

This chain links TRBV19 with TRBJ2-5, with a possible D match to TRBD2 (6 bases). In germline, CDR1 is LNHDA, CDR2 SQIVND (reference sequence). This CDR3 region has 15 residues. V gave up 3 bases and J gave up 3 bases, with 14 bases separating them. CDR3 amino acids: CASSMGGAGEETQYF. The CDR3 DNA follows: TGTGCCAGTAGTATGGGCGGGGCTGGGGAAGAGACCCAGTACTTC.

The chain uses TRBV12-1 and TRBJ1-2; TRBD1 was called by the table and not checked on the DNA. TRBV12-1 is assigned pseudogene status. The length of the CDR3 is 16 residues. CDR3 sequence reads: CASSRVATGGFYGYTF. The CDR3 nucleotides read TGTGCCAGCAGCCGGGTCGCGACAGGGGGTTTCTATGGCTACACCTTC.

This clone has only a few counts. This chain links TRBV4-2 with TRBJ2-3; TRBD2 matches 9 bases. The trim removed 4 bases at V and 6 bases at J, leaving 11 bases unmatched. The CDR3 is 16 residues long. Germline V gene sequence: CDR1 LGHNA, CDR2 YNFKEQ. CDR3 nucleotides: TGTGCCAGCAGCCCCCGGGGCGGGAGGGTGGGGGATACGCAGTATTTT. It translates to CASSPRGGRVGDTQYF.

The chain carries TRBV28 and TRBJ2-7, with a tentative D call TRBD1 (5 bases). Per the germline V gene, CDR1 is MDHEN and CDR2 is SYDVKM. Trimming removed 3 bases at V and 3 bases at J, with 9 bases between. The length of the CDR3 is 13 residues. As DNA, the CDR3 is TGTGCCAGCAGTTTGGCAGGGTTCTACGAGCAGTACTTC. Residues: CASSLAGFYEQYF.

The chain uses TRBV5-6 and TRBJ2-1; 7 bases map to TRBD1. Germline values: CDR1 SGHDT, CDR2 YYEEEE. This CDR3 is built from 16 residues. The junction had 9 bases not matched to a gene; V was cut back by 2 bases and J by 4 bases. This CDR3 is CASSFTGANLYNEQFF. The CDR3 nucleotides read TGTGCCAGCAGCTTTACAGGGGCCAACCTTTACAATGAGCAGTTCTTC.

The chain recombines TRBV9 with TRBJ2-2; weak D call: TRBD2 (6 bases). Germline V CDR1 and CDR2: SGDLS, YYNGEE. CDR3 length: 13 residues. Trimming cost V 7 bases and J 7 bases, with 14 bases left between them. CDR3 DNA: TGTGCCAGCGCGGGGTCTTCGGGCGGGGAGCTGTTTTTT. This encodes CASAGSSGGELFF.

This clone was counted a single time. The chain uses TRBV5-1 and TRBJ2-3, with 11 bases identical to TRBD2. Unmatched junction bases numbered 7, after V lost 7 bases and J lost 3 bases. Looked up from germline, CDR1 is SGHRS and CDR2 is YFSETQ. This CDR3 comprises 15 residues. Written as DNA, the CDR3 is TGCGCCAGCCGCCTAGCGGGAGGATGGACAGATACGCAGTATTTT. This translates into CASRLAGGWTDTQYF.

This clone occurred a few times. The chain couples TRBV5-1 to TRBJ1-2; 7 bases line up with TRBD1. The CDR3 is made up of 15 amino acids. J was trimmed by 2 bases and V by 0 bases; bases with no gene match: 4. Looked up from germline, CDR1 is SGHRS and CDR2 is YFSETQ. The CDR3 loop reads CASSLGQGRNYGYTF. The CDR3 bases are TGCGCCAGCAGCTTGGGACAGGGCAGGAACTATGGCTACACCTTC. Supplemented by reference TRBV5-1 and TRBJ1-2, the full variable domain reads KAGVTQTPRYLIKTRGQQVTLSCSPISGHRSVSWYQQTPGQGLQFLFEYFSETQRNKGNFPGRFSGRQFSNSRSEMNVSTLELGDSALYLCASSLGQGRNYGYTFGSGTRLTVV.

The V call is TRBV5-1, the J call TRBJ1-5, with D hard to call. V lost 2 bases and J 6 bases, leaving 15 bases between the germline ends. The CDR3 has 15 amino acids. Per germline, CDR1 SGHRS and CDR2 YFSETQ. CDR3 in DNA: TGCGCCAGCAGCTTTGACGTAGCTCAAGGTCAGCCCCAGCATTTT. Translating gives CASSFDVAQGQPQHF.

J is TRBJ2-2 and V is TRBV7-2, with TRBD2 matching over 7 bases. Germline lookup yields CDR1 SGHTA and CDR2 FQGNSA. This CDR3 is 15 amino acids long. The V segment lost 2 bases and the J segment 6 bases; nucleotides outside the gene matches: 6. The CDR3 DNA reads as TGTGCCAGCAGCTTATCAACTAGCGCTCCCGGGGAGCTGTTTTTT. The encoded protein is CASSLSTSAPGELFF.

The J gene is TRBJ2-3, the V gene TRBV6-6, with a weak D call TRBD2 (6 bases). V was pared by 2 bases and J by 2 bases, with 11 bases between. The CDR3 covers 15 residues. Germline lookup yields CDR1 MNHNY and CDR2 SVGAGI (reference sequence). CDR3 protein: CASSYPAGTTDTQYF. The CDR3 DNA is TGTGCCAGCAGTTACCCAGCGGGCACCACAGATACGCAGTATTTT.

V and J are TRBV9 and TRBJ2-1; 9 positions agree with TRBD2. With 2 bases clipped from V and 2 bases from J, the junction kept 2 bases outside the gene matches. Germline CDR1 is SGDLS and CDR2 is YYNGEE. The CDR3 covers 15 residues. The CDR3 bases are TGTGCCAGCAGCGTTGGCGGGAGGGCCTACAATGAGCAGTTCTTC. This encodes CASSVGGRAYNEQFF. Filled out from reference TRBV9 and TRBJ2-1, the complete variable domain reads DSGVTQTPKHLITATGQRVTLRCSPRSGDLSVYWYQQSLDQGLQFLIQYYNGEERAKGNILERFSAQQFPDLHSELNLSSLELGDSALYFCASSVGGRAYNEQFFGPGTRLTVL.

This clone has more than one count but fewer than ten. The chain carries TRBV10-2 and TRBJ2-7, with D maybe TRBD1 (6 bases). This CDR3 has 14 residues. Germline V CDR1 and CDR2: WSHSY, SAAADI. V was trimmed by 5 bases and J by 4 bases, leaving 15 bases between them. CDR3: CASSHTRGGYEQYF. In DNA form, the CDR3 reads TGCGCCAGCAGTCACACCAGGGGTGGATACGAGCAGTACTTC.

The rearrangement joins TRBV10-2 to TRBJ2-7; TRBD2 aligns across 8 bases. The CDR3 is 13 residues long. In germline, CDR1 is WSHSY, CDR2 SAAADI. V gave up 3 bases and J gave up 7 bases; unmatched junction bases: 5. This chain's CDR3 is CASSEREGEEQYF. The CDR3 nucleotides are TGCGCCAGCAGTGAACGGGAGGGCGAAGAGCAGTACTTC.

This chain joins TRBV25-1 and TRBJ2-3; the match to TRBD2 covers 12 bases. The CDR3 covers 16 residues. V was clipped by 1 base and J by 4 bases; unmatched bases: 3. Germline CDR1 reads MGHDK; CDR2 reads SYGVNS. The CDR3: CASSEFLAGGSDTQYF. CDR3 in DNA: TGTGCCAGCAGTGAATTTCTAGCGGGAGGGTCAGATACGCAGTATTTT. The full variable domain, completed using reference TRBV25-1 and TRBJ2-3, is EADIYQTPRYLVIGTGKKITLECSQTMGHDKMYWYQQDPGMELHLIHYSYGVNSTEKGDLSSESTVSRIRTEHFPLTLESARPSHTSQYLCASSEFLAGGSDTQYFGPGTRLTVL.

The J gene is TRBJ1-5, the V gene TRBV7-9, with TRBD1 identical over 7 bases. CDR1 is SEHNR and CDR2 is FQNEAQ in the germline V gene (reference sequence). Trimming at V came to 4 bases and at J to 7 bases, leaving 4 bases not matched to a gene. The CDR3 contains 13 residues. The CDR3 DNA reads TGTGCCAGCAGCTACAGCAGGGGGCAGCCCCAGCATTTT. Amino acid sequence: CASSYSRGQPQHF.

This chain uses TRBV9 with TRBJ2-5; D is perhaps TRBD2 (5 bases). Trimming took 0 bases from V and 5 from J, leaving 17 bases between them. The CDR3 runs 16 residues. The germline V gene has CDR1 SGDLS and CDR2 YYNGEE. Written as DNA, the CDR3 is TGTGCCAGCAGCGTAGGAGGAGGCTCCCCCCCGGAGACCCAGTACTTC. Residues: CASSVGGGSPPETQYF.

The rearrangement uses TRBV29-1 and TRBJ2-7; 7 positions match TRBD1. The germline CDR1 and CDR2 sequences are SQVTM and ANQGSEA. V shed 4 bases, J shed 0 bases, and the junction held 12 bases outside the gene matches. The CDR3 totals 16 residues. The CDR3 sequence is CSVVGGETGSSYEQYF. The CDR3 region has the DNA TGCAGCGTTGTGGGCGGCGAGACAGGGAGCTCCTACGAGCAGTACTTC.

The rearrangement uses TRBV7-2 and TRBJ2-1; 8 bases align to TRBD2. The CDR3 covers 15 residues. Per the germline V gene, CDR1 is SGHTA and CDR2 is FQGNSA. The J segment lost 7 bases and the V segment lost 4 bases, leaving 9 bases of the junction unmatched. The CDR3 coding sequence is TGTGCCAGCAGCTCAGGAGGGACTAGACTAAATGAGCAGTTCTTC. Amino acids: CASSSGGTRLNEQFF.

This chain uses TRBV7-3 with TRBJ2-3, with TRBD2 matching 8 bases. The CDR3 runs to 18 residues. In germline, CDR1 is SGHTA, CDR2 FQGTGA. The trim removed 1 base at V and 0 bases at J, leaving 9 bases unmatched. CDR3 DNA sequence: TGTGCCAGCAGCTTAAGCCCGGGACTAGGTTTGAGCACAGATACGCAGTATTTT. Translation gives CASSLSPGLGLSTDTQYF. Looking up the rest from reference TRBV7-3 and TRBJ2-3 gives the full variable domain: GAGVSQTPSNKVTEKGKYVELRCDPISGHTALYWYRQSLGQGPEFLIYFQGTGAADDSGLPNDRFFAVRPEGSVSTLKIQRTERGDSAVYLCASSLSPGLGLSTDTQYFGPGTRLTVL.

This rearrangement joins TRBV2 to TRBJ2-3; 8 bases fit TRBD2. The V gene's germline CDR1 is SNHLY and CDR2 FYNNEI. V lost 7 bases, J lost 2 bases, and 8 bases stayed unmatched. The CDR3 totals 15 residues. Here the CDR3 DNA reads TGTGCCAGCAAAGCCTGGCGGGAGGTCACAGATACGCAGTATTTT. Translating it yields CASKAWREVTDTQYF.

There are a few counts of this clone. The chain employs TRBV4-1 and TRBJ2-3; D uncertain. This CDR3 is 16 amino acids long. Trimming removed 0 bases from V and 1 base from J, with 11 bases in between. The germline V gene has CDR1 MGHRA and CDR2 YSYEKL. This CDR3 is CASSQDPPPGTDTQYF. The CDR3 nucleotides are TGCGCCAGCAGCCAAGATCCACCCCCGGGCACAGATACGCAGTATTTT.

In its sample, this clone was seen a few times. The V and J genes are TRBV19 and TRBJ1-4; no definite D call. Trimming took 4 bases from V and 3 from J, leaving 15 bases between them. Germline-derived CDR1 and CDR2 are LNHDA and SQIVND (reference sequence). The CDR3 has 16 amino acids. The CDR3: CASSTLNGLSNEKLFF. DNA of the CDR3: TGTGCCAGTAGTACTTTAAACGGACTTTCTAATGAAAAACTGTTTTTT. The full variable domain, in which reference TRBV19 and TRBJ1-4 provide the parts outside the CDR3, is DGGITQSPKYLFRKEGQNVTLSCEQNLNHDAMYWYRQDPGQGLRLIYYSQIVNDFQKGDIAEGYSVSREKKESFPLTVTSAQKNPTAFYLCASSTLNGLSNEKLFFGSGTQLSVL.

The chain is built from TRBV29-1 and TRBJ2-7; D possibly corresponds to TRBD2 (6 bases). This CDR3 is built from 12 residues. The V gene's germline CDR1 is SQVTM and CDR2 ANQGSEA. Trimming stripped 0 bases from V and 4 bases from J, with 7 bases between. The CDR3 region is CSVEEGGYEQYF. In DNA, the CDR3 is TGCAGCGTTGAAGAGGGGGGATACGAGCAGTACTTC.

This clone has a handful of counts. This chain joins TRBV18 and TRBJ2-2; D gene unclear. This CDR3 has 14 amino acids. The ends were cut back, 3 bases at V and 0 bases at J, with 5 bases in the middle. CDR1 and CDR2 (germline): KGHSH, LQKENI. CDR3 bases: TGTGCCAGCTCACCCAGGCCGAACACCGGGGAGCTGTTTTTT. Its translation: CASSPRPNTGELFF.

The V gene is TRBV5-1, the J gene TRBJ2-1, with 15 bases fitting TRBD2. V lost 3 bases and J lost 0; bases outside the gene matches: 13. Germline V gene sequence: CDR1 SGHRS, CDR2 YFSETQ. The CDR3 contains 21 residues. CDR3 in DNA: TGCGCCAGCAGCTCGAAGATCGGGACTAGCGGGAGGTCCAGCTCCTACAATGAGCAGTTCTTC. It encodes CASSSKIGTSGRSSSYNEQFF.

The chain is built from TRBV18 and TRBJ2-6; a possible D gene is TRBD1 (6 bases). V was shortened by 5 bases and J by 0 bases, with 11 bases between the two germline ends. This CDR3 comprises 16 residues. Germline V gives CDR1 KGHSH, CDR2 LQKENI. The CDR3 loop reads CASSAQGTSGANVLTF. CDR3 sequence (DNA): TGTGCCAGCTCAGCCCAGGGGACCTCTGGGGCCAACGTCCTGACTTTC.

This clone was seen more than once but under ten times. The rearrangement joins TRBV29-1 to TRBJ2-1, with D unclear. CDR1 and CDR2 from the germline V gene are SQVTM and ANQGSEA. Trimming pared 0 bases from V and 9 bases from J, leaving 12 bases between. The CDR3 runs to 13 residues. DNA of the CDR3: TGCAGCGTTGAAGATAGTCTAGAGGTTGAGCAGTTCTTC. This encodes CSVEDSLEVEQFF.

V gene TRBV5-5 combines with J gene TRBJ1-2, with TRBD1 identical over 10 bases. Germline V gives CDR1 SGHKS, CDR2 YYEKEE (reference sequence). V was clipped by 4 bases and J by 5 bases; unmatched bases: 5. This CDR3 contains 14 residues. The CDR3 sequence: CASSTEGQGYGYTF. CDR3 nucleotide sequence: TGTGCCAGCAGCACGGAGGGACAGGGGTATGGCTACACCTTC.

The genes are TRBV6-1 and TRBJ2-7; 7 nucleotides line up with TRBD2. Per germline, CDR1 MNHNS and CDR2 SASEGT. V lost 4 bases and J lost 4; bases outside the gene matches: 10. The CDR3 has 15 amino acids. The CDR3 nucleotides read TGTGCCAGCAGTGGGGGAGGGAGTGATTTGTACGAGCAGTACTTC. Translating gives CASSGGGSDLYEQYF.

This chain joins TRBV29-1 and TRBJ1-1; 10 positions match TRBD1. Trimming took 7 bases from V and 11 from J; bases not matched to a gene: 13. Germline V CDR1 and CDR2: SQVTM, ANQGSEA. This CDR3 spans 13 amino acids. The CDR3 is CSAGTGAGSVAFF. CDR3 nucleotide sequence: TGCAGCGCCGGGACAGGGGCTGGGTCTGTGGCTTTCTTT.

The chain recombines TRBV5-1 with TRBJ2-1, with 8 bases that match TRBD2. V lost 4 bases to trimming and J lost 4 bases; unmatched junction nucleotides: 10. Germline loops: CDR1 SGHRS, CDR2 YFSETQ. The CDR3 loop spans 16 amino acids. For the CDR3, the DNA is TGCGCCAGCAGCGCCGAACCGGGACTAGGGTACAATGAGCAGTTCTTC. Translating it yields CASSAEPGLGYNEQFF.